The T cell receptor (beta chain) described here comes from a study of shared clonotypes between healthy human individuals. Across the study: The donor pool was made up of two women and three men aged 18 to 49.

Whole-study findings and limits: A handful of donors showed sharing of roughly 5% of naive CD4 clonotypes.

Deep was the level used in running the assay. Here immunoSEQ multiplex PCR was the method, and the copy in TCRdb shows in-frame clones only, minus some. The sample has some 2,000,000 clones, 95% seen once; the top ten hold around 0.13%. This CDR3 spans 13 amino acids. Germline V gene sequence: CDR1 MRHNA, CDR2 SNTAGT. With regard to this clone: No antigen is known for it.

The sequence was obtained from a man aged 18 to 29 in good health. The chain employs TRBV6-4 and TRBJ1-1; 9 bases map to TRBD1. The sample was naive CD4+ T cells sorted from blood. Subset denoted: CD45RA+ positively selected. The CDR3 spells CASRGQGLTEAFF. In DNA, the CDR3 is TGTGCGTCGAGGGGACAGGGACTCACTGAAGCTTTCTTT.